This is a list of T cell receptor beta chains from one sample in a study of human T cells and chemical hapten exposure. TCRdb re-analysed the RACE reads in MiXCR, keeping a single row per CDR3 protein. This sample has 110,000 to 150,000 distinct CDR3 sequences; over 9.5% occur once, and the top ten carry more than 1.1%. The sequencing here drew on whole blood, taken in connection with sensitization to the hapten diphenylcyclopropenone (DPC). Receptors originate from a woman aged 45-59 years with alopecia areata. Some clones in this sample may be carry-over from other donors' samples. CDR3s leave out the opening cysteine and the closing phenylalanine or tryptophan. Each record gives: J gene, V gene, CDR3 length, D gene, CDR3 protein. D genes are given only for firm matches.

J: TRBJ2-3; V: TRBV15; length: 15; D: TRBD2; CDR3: ATSRDPTGGSTDTQY
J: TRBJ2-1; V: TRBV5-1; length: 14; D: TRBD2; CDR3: ASSLAPSGSYNEQF
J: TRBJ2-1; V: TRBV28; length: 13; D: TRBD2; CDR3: ASSRPGLSPNEQF
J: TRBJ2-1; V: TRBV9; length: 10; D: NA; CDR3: ASSGERNEQF
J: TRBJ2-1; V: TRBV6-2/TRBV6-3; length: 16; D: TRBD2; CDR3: ASSYHPSRKSGGNEQF
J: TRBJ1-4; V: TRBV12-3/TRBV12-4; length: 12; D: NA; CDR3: ASRPTGASEKLF
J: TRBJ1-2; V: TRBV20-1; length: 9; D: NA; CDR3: RADGPYGYT
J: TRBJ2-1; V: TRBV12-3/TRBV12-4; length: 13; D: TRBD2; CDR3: ASSLTSGFYNEQF
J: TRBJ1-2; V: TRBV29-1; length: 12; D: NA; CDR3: SVDAGGQMNGYT
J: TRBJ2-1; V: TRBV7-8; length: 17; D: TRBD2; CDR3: ASSSRPASGSLSYNEQF
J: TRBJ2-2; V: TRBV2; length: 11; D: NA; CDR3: ASSGSNVGELF
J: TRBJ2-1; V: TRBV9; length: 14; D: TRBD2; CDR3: ASSVVGAGGNNEQF
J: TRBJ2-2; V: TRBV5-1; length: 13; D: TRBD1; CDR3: ASTMDRQNTGELF
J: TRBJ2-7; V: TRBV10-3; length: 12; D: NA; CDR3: ATSYGTSAYEQY
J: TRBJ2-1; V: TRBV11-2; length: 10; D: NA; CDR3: ASTWGAREQF
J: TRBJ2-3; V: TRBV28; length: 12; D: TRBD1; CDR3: ASSLTGTVDTQY
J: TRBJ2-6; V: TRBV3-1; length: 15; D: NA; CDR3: ASSPRALTSGANVLT
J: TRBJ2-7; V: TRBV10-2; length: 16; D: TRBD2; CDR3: ASSDSSGRAYSSYEQY
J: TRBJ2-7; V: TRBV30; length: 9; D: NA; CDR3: AWSARDEQY
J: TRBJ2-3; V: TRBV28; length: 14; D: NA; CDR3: ASSSQQGTALYTQY
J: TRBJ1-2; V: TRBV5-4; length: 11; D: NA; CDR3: ASSFGDGSGYT
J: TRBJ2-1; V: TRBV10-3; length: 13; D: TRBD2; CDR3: AISQGLAGGNEQF
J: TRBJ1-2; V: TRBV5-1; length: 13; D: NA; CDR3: ASSFEGKSHYGYT
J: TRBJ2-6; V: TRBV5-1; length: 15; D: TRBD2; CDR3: ASSFGLAGYGANVLT
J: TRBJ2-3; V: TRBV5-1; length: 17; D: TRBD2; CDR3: ASSLSLPQLAGPTDTQY
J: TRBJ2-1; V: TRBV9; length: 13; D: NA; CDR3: ASSISWSSYNEQF
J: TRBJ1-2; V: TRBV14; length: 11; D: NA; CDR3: ASSQVGVYGYT
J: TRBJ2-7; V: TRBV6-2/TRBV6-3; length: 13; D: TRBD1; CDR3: ASSYDGTGVHEQY
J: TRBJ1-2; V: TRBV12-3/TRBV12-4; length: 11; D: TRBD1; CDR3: ASSWTGGMGYT
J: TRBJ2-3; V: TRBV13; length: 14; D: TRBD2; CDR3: ASHRTSGTSTDTQY
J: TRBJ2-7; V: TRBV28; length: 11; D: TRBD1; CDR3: ASRTGVRYEQY
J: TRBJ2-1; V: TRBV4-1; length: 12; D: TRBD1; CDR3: ASSPGQGWNEQF
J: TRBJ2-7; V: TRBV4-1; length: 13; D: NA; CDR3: ASSPSMRGAYEQY
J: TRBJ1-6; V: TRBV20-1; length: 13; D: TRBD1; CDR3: SAKGGTGNNSPLH
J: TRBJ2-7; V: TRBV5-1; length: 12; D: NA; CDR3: ASSLDAGPYEQY
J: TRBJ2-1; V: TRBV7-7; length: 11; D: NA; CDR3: ASSPGVANEQF
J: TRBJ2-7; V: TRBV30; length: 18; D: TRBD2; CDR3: ACGAGGLSKVSKVSYEQY
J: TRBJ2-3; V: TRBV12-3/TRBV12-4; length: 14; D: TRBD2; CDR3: ASSPLRLARTDTQY
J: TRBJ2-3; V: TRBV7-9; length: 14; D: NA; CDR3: ASSPARTSFTDTQY
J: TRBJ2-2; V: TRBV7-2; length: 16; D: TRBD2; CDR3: ASSLAPPSGINTGELF
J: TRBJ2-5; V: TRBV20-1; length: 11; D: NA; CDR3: SARQAIRETQY
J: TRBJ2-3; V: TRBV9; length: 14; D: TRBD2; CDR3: ASSVTSGTSTDTQY
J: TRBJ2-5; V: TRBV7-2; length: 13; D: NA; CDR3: ASSLPGQGGETQY
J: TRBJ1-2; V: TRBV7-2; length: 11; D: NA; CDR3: ASSLGQNYGYT
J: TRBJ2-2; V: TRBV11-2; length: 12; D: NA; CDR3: ASSLVRGTGELF
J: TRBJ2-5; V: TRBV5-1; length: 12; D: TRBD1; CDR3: ASSMGQLQETQY
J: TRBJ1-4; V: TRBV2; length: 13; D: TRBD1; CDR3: ASGQAGTGNEKLF
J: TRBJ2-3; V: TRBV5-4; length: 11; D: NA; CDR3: ASSLQREDTQY
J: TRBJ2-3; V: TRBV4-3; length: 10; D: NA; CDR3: ASSQASGTQY
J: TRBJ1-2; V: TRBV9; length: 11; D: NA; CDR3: ASSAQGRGGYT
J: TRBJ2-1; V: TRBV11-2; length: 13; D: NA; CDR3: ASSLGTISYNEQF
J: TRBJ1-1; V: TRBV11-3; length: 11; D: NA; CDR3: ASSLSTPTEVF
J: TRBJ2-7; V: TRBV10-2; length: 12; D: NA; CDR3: ASRPGHGIYEQY
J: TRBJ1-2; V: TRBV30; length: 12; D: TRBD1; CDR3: AWRGQGASYGYT
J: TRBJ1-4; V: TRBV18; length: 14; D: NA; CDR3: ASSPDRAPFNEKLF
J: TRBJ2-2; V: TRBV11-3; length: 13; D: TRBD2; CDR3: ASSLSGKNTGELF
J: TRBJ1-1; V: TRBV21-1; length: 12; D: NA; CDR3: ASSRQGIGTEAF
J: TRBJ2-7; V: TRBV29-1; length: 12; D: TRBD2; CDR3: SVSSGTSMREQY
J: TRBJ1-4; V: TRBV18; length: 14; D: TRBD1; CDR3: ASSPPPGAGGEKLF
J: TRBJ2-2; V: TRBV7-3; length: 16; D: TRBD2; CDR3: ASSLAPQTAGEGGELF